This T cell receptor beta chain appears in the sequencing data of a study of blood T cell repertoires in COVID-19 (dated by TCRdb to about 2020). Background for the entire study: Collaborator samples came from the United States, Italy and Spain and covered acute and convalescent phases of COVID-19. The prospective study material was composed of cDNA or gDNA derived from T cells, B-cell-depleted T cells, or PBMCs. Subjects who had been exposed to COVID-19, were actively infected with it, or had recovered from it provided the deeply sampled blood TCRbeta repertoires that made up the dataset. The repertoires were made available in a free public database intended to serve as a resource for research on the immune response to SARS-CoV-2. The samples were drawn from two sources: the first 160 participants of the ongoing ImmuneRACE study, and 1,254 subjects contributed by 6 global collaborators. The sample metadata nearly always contained a de-identified subject ID, COVID-19 status, age in years and sex. Where available, HLA class I and class II types were obtained from metadata supplied by the sample provider rather than from assay-based typing. Overall study results and their limits: The amount of clinical and demographic metadata varied by source and participant and was provided uncurated.

Whole blood was collected in K2EDTA tubes by collaborating institutions according to the institutions' own protocols. For TCRbeta analysis, collaborator samples were shipped as frozen whole blood, as isolated PBMCs, or as DNA extracted from either sample type. TCRbeta CDR3 regions were amplified from genomic DNA by means of the immunoSEQ Assay, a bias-controlled multiplex PCR. Concerning the study's data processing: Nucleated cell counts per sample were estimated from amplification of reference gene primers within the assay. To quantify the absolute abundance of each unique TCRbeta CDR3 rearrangement, sequence reads were collapsed and filtered. For each sample, productive Simpson clonality was calculated by taking the square root of Simpson's diversity index across productive rearrangements. In its TCRdb copy, this immuneACCESS table keeps in-frame sequences only and misses some clones. Where compared with another copy, unresolved V genes explain less than half of these, and the others have no known cause. V, J and clone size are those of that table, while D and trimming were read from the DNA. Within this sample are under 95,000 clones, with around 87% of them counted one time only. The leading ten clones occupy under 8% of the sample.

A distance of 6 bases separates the germline ends of V and J, which lose 3 bases and 0 bases respectively. The CDR3 covers 13 residues, taking in both the cysteine and the phenylalanine. Only CDR3 DNA is held: 39 bases, read in frame from base 1. From a lookup of the germline V gene, CDR1 and CDR2 are SGHRS and YFSETQ. As regards this clone: What this receptor recognizes is not known. Base quality data are lacking; no much larger clone is found one base away.

The chain employs TRBV5-1 and TRBJ1-1; the D gene identity is not certain. This sequence originates from a human donor with acute or convalescent COVID-19. The donor label of this sample is uncertain. The sample taken for sequencing was peripheral blood. CDR3 reads: CASSWALNTEAFF. In nucleotides, the sequence is TGCGCCAGCAGCTGGGCCCTGAACACTGAAGCTTTCTTT.